This entry lists 18 T cell receptor beta chains sequenced from one sample in a study of identical twins (dated by TCRdb to the mid-2010s). To prepare the library, 5' RACE was applied. Sequencing took place on an Illumina HiSeq 2000. The public sequencing data were trimmed at Q25 with fastp and processed into clonotypes with MiXCR by TCRdb, which kept only in-frame beta chains. One record per CDR3 amino acid sequence lists the most common genes and DNA. This sample gives about 330,000 distinct CDR3 sequences in total; 9% to 15% of them show up just once. The top ten hold 7.2% of the sample. The same specimen was also included in a second study, on yellow fever vaccine responses in identical twins.

What was sequenced was CD8+ T cells sorted from blood. The origin of the receptors is a woman between 18 and 29 years old in good health.

The V call is TRBV7-8, the J call TRBJ1-6, with D possibly matching TRBD1 (6 bases). The V gene's germline CDR1 is SGHVS and CDR2 FQNEAQ. The ends were cut back, 5 bases at V and 11 bases at J, with 22 bases in the middle. The length of the CDR3 is 16 residues. Here the CDR3 reads CASSQGRGGGNTPLHF. In DNA, the CDR3 is TGTGCCAGCAGCCAAGGGCGGGGGGGCGGCAATACACCCCTCCACTTT.

This clonotype came up a few times. The rearrangement links TRBV7-9 to TRBJ1-2; 12 bases line up with TRBD1. CDR1 is SEHNR and CDR2 is FQNEAQ in the germline V gene (reference sequence). The trim removed 4 bases at V and 4 bases at J, leaving 7 bases unmatched. The CDR3 runs to 16 residues. CDR3 coding DNA: TGTGCCAGCAGCTCCTCGGGACAGGGGGCCAGCTATGGCTACACCTTC. Translating gives CASSSSGQGASYGYTF.

Only a few counts were recorded for this clonotype. This chain joins TRBV27 and TRBJ2-7; D remains unclear. In germline, CDR1 is MNHEY, CDR2 SMNVEV (reference sequence). CDR3 size: 13 residues. V lost 3 bases and J lost 4, with 10 bases in between. CDR3 in amino acids: CASSFGRKYEQYF. CDR3 DNA sequence: TGTGCCAGCAGTTTTGGGCGAAAGTACGAGCAGTACTTC.

The chain links TRBV5-1 to TRBJ1-5; D gene uncertain. The CDR3 length is 12 residues. Per the germline V gene, CDR1 is SGHRS and CDR2 is YFSETQ. Here the CDR3 DNA reads TGCTTCCCTCGGGCAACGGGTCAGCCCCAGCATTTT. This gives the protein CFPRATGQPQHF.

This clonotype was observed a few times. This CDR3 reads CASSLAVLAVDTEAFF. The CDR3 DNA follows: TGTGCCAGCAGCTTGGCCGTCTTGGCGGTTGACACTGAAGCTTTCTTT. J is TRBJ1-1 and V is TRBV5-6, with unresolved D. The V end lost 0 bases, the J end lost 3 bases, and 15 bases lay between the germline ends. The CDR3 is made up of 16 amino acids. Germline CDR1 reads SGHDT; CDR2 reads YYEEEE.

This clonotype came up a few times. This chain joins TRBV4-1 and TRBJ2-7; 8 nucleotides align to TRBD2. With 1 base clipped from V and 0 bases from J, the junction kept 8 bases outside the gene matches. The CDR3 extends over 17 amino acids. CDR1 and CDR2 from the germline V gene are MGHRA and YSYEKL. The CDR3 DNA reads TGCGCCAGCAGCCAAGCTCTTAGTACTAGCGGCTCCTACGAGCAGTACTTC. Translated, it gives CASSQALSTSGSYEQYF.

The chain carries TRBV5-1 and TRBJ2-3; 8 positions agree with TRBD1. Germline lookup yields CDR1 SGHRS and CDR2 YFSETQ. V shed 0 bases and J 2 bases; nucleotides not matched to a gene: 8. This CDR3 spans 17 amino acids. The CDR3 reads CASSLVVGQGATDTQYF. The CDR3 coding sequence is TGCGCCAGCAGCTTGGTCGTCGGGCAGGGGGCCACAGATACGCAGTATTTT.

The chain couples TRBV24-1 to TRBJ2-4; D gene ambiguous. The CDR3 has 13 amino acids. Trimming shortened V by 8 bases and J by 6 bases, and 13 bases separated the two germline ends. Germline lookup yields CDR1 KGHDR and CDR2 SFDVKD. CDR3 loop: CATMSVDTNIQYF. CDR3 bases: TGTGCCACCATGAGTGTAGACACAAACATTCAGTACTTC.

This clonotype was found a few times. This chain connects TRBV5-6 to TRBJ2-1, with a tentative D call TRBD2 (6 bases). The germline V gene encodes CDR1 SGHDT and CDR2 YYEEEE. The CDR3 contains 16 residues. V shed 0 bases and J shed 4 bases, with 14 bases lying between them. The CDR3 DNA reads TGTGCCAGCAGCTTGGAACTAGCAGGCGTGTACAATGAGCAGTTCTTC. Protein product: CASSLELAGVYNEQFF.

This clonotype was recorded a few times. The V and J genes are TRBV14 and TRBJ2-2; D uncertain. Trimming removed 4 bases from V and 6 bases from J, with 9 bases in between. The germline CDR1 and CDR2 sequences are SGHDN and FVKESK. The CDR3 contains 13 residues. This CDR3 is CASSLQWSGELFF. In DNA, the CDR3 is TGTGCCAGCAGCCTACAGTGGTCCGGGGAGCTGTTTTTT.

This clonotype was found a few times. Here the CDR3 reads CASSQEGTITGELFF. DNA for the CDR3: TGCGCCAGCAGCCAGGAGGGGACCATCACCGGGGAGCTGTTTTTT. V and J are TRBV4-1 and TRBJ2-2, with D possibly matching TRBD2 (6 bases). Trimming shortened V by 3 bases and J by 4 bases, and 12 bases separated the two germline ends. CDR3 size: 15 residues. Germline CDR1 MGHRA, CDR2 YSYEKL.

This clonotype was picked up a small number of times. The rearrangement joins TRBV2 to TRBJ2-2; possibly TRBD1 for D (7 bases). The CDR3 runs to 13 residues. The germline V and J ends were trimmed by 8 bases and 3 bases, with 10 bases remaining between them. Germline lookup yields CDR1 SNHLY and CDR2 FYNNEI. The CDR3 protein is CASDREDTGELFF. The CDR3 DNA is TGTGCCAGCGACAGGGAGGACACCGGGGAGCTGTTTTTT.

This clonotype showed up just a few times. CDR3 loop: CASSSPVGPTYEQYV. The CDR3 bases are TGTGCCAGCAGCTCCCCGGTGGGGCCAACCTACGAGCAGTACGTC. The chain employs TRBV7-9 and TRBJ2-7, with D possibly matching TRBD1 (5 bases). The CDR3 extends over 15 amino acids. CDR1 and CDR2 from the germline V gene are SEHNR and FQNEAQ (reference sequence). Trimming removed 4 bases at V and 2 bases at J, with 15 bases between.

This clonotype has at least ten counts. The V gene is TRBV6-2 or TRBV6-3, the J gene TRBJ1-2; D is perhaps TRBD1 (6 bases). Germline CDR1 MNHEY, CDR2 SVGEGT. The V and J ends lost 2 bases and 4 bases respectively, with 11 bases between them. The CDR3 has 14 residues. The CDR3 spells CASSYEGVRYGYTF. The CDR3 DNA follows: TGTGCCAGCAGTTACGAGGGGGTCCGCTATGGCTACACCTTC.

In its sample, this clonotype was seen a few times. The chain employs TRBV27 and TRBJ2-3; TRBD2 matches at 7 bases. This CDR3 spans 16 amino acids. CDR1 is MNHEY and CDR2 is SMNVEV in the germline V gene (reference sequence). J gave up 2 bases and V 5 bases, and 10 bases lay outside the gene matches. In DNA, the CDR3 is TGTGCCAGCAGTCCCCTGGCTAGCGGCCCCACAGATACGCAGTATTTT. Translated: CASSPLASGPTDTQYF.

The chain combines TRBV6-5 with TRBJ2-1, with D possibly being TRBD2 (6 bases). Looked up from germline, CDR1 is MNHEY and CDR2 is SVGAGI. V dropped 1 base and J dropped 7 bases, with 14 bases sitting between them. This CDR3 spans 15 amino acids. CDR3 region: CASSYFSGGGNEQFF. CDR3 nucleotide sequence: TGTGCCAGCAGTTACTTTTCCGGGGGAGGAAATGAGCAGTTCTTC.

The gene calls are TRBV20-1 and TRBJ2-6; D is possibly TRBD1 (6 bases). With 0 bases removed from V and 0 bases from J, the gap between germline ends came to 15 bases. The CDR3 length is 18 residues. Germline V lookup: CDR1 DFQATT, CDR2 SNEGSKA (reference sequence). CDR3 in amino acids: CSARDQSRGTSGANVLTF. As DNA, the CDR3 is TGCAGTGCTAGAGATCAGTCGAGGGGGACCTCTGGGGCCAACGTCCTGACTTTC.

This clonotype has more than one count but fewer than ten. The chain employs TRBV6-2 or TRBV6-3 and TRBJ2-6; 9 bases agree with TRBD1. The CDR3 spans 18 residues. Germline CDR1 reads MNHEY; CDR2 reads SVGEGT. The ends lost 6 bases at V and 0 bases at J; junction bases unmatched: 9. This CDR3 is CASRARGQGSSGANVLTF. Here the CDR3 DNA reads TGTGCCAGCAGAGCTAGGGGACAGGGTAGCTCTGGGGCCAACGTCCTGACTTTC.